This TCR beta chain is drawn from a study of blood T cell repertoires in COVID-19. The data were produced by immunoSEQ multiplex PCR, yet TCRdb's version contains in-frame clones alone and is incomplete. The table records about 480,000 clones, roughly 90% of them present only once. The study assigned cohorts using participant-reported clinical history. Per germline, CDR1 LGHDT and CDR2 YNNKEL (reference sequence). V dropped 0 bases and J dropped 6; count of bases not matched to a gene: 7. The CDR3 has 15 residues. This clonotype originated in a woman in her thirties or forties who had recovered from COVID-19. Sequencing was done on a sample of PBMCs or T cells enriched from blood (not recorded which). The rearrangement links TRBV3-1 (or the pseudogene TRBV3-2) to TRBJ2-7; 8 bases agree with TRBD1. The CDR3 is CASSQETGAFGEQYF. The CDR3 DNA reads as TGTGCCAGCAGCCAAGAGACAGGGGCCTTCGGCGAGCAGTACTTC.